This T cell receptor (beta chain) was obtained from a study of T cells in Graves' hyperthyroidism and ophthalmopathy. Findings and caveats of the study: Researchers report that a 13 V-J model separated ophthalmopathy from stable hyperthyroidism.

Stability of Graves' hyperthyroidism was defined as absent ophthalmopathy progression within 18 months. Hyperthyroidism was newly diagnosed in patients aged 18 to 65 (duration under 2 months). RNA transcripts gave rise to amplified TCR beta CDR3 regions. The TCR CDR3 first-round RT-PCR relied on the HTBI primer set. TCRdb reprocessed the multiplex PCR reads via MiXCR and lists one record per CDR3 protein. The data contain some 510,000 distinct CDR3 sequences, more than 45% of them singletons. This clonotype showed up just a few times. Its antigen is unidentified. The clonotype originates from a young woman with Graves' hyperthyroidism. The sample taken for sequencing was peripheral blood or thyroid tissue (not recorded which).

DNA for the CDR3: TGTGCCAGCAGTGAAGTGTCACGGCGGGGCGGCGAGCAGTACTTC. Translating gives CASSEVSRRGGEQYF. The V gene is TRBV6-1, the J gene TRBJ2-7; possible D gene TRBD2, 6 bases. CDR1 is MNHNS and CDR2 is SASEGT in the germline V gene. The CDR3 sequence is 15 residues long. The ends were cut back, 1 base at V and 6 bases at J, with 16 bases in the middle.